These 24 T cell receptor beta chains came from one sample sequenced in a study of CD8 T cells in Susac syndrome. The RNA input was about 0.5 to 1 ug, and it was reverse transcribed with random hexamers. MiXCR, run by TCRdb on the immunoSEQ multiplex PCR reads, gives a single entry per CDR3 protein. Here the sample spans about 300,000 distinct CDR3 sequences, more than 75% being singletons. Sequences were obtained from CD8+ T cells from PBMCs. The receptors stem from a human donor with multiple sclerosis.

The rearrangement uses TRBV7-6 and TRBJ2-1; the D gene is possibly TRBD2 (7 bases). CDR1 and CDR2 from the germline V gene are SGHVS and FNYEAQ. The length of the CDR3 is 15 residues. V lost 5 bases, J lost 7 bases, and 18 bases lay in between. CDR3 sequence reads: CASSQLARQDNEQFF. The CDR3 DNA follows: TGTGCCAGCAGCCAACTAGCGCGACAGGATAATGAGCAGTTCTTC.

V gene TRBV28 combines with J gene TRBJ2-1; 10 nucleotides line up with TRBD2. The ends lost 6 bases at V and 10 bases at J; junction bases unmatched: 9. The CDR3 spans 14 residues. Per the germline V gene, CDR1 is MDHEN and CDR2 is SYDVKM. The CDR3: CASRQREGQWEQFF. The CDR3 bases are TGTGCCAGCAGGCAGCGGGAGGGGCAATGGGAGCAGTTCTTC.

CDR3 in DNA: TGCAGTGCTAGTCTGGCGGGAGCTATTAATACGCAGTATTTT. Encoded protein: CSASLAGAINTQYF. The chain is built from TRBV20-1 and TRBJ2-3; 7 positions agree with TRBD2. CDR1 is DFQATT, CDR2 SNEGSKA, per germline (reference sequence). The CDR3 spans 14 residues. V lost 3 bases, J lost 7 bases, and 10 bases stayed unmatched.

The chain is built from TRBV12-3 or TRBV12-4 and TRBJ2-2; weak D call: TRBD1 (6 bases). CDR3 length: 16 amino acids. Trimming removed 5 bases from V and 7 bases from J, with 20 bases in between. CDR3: CASSPYHPTGYGELFF. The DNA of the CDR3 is TGTGCCAGCAGTCCTTACCACCCGACAGGCTACGGGGAGCTGTTTTTT.

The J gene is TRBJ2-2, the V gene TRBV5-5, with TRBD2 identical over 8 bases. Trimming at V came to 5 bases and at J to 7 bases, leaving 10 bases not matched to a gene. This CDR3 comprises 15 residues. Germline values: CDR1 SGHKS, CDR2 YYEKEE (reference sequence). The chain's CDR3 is CASRRATGGSGELFF. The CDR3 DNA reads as TGTGCCAGCAGAAGGGCAACGGGAGGGAGCGGGGAGCTGTTTTTT.

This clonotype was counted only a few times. The CDR3 sequence: CASSPGTGFDEQFF. DNA of the CDR3: TGTGCCAGCAGCCCTGGCACCGGTTTCGATGAGCAGTTCTTC. This chain uses TRBV5-6 with TRBJ2-1; D unresolved. Deletions cut 4 bases from V and 8 bases from J, with 16 bases between. The CDR3 is made up of 14 amino acids. Germline CDR1 is SGHDT and CDR2 is YYEEEE.

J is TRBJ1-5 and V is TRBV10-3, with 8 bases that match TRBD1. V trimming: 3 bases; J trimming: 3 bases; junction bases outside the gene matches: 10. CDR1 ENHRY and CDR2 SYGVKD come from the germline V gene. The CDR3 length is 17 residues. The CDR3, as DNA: TGTGCCATCAGTGACCCAGGGGGCCGGTGGGCCAATCAGCCCCAGCATTTT. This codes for CAISDPGGRWANQPQHF.

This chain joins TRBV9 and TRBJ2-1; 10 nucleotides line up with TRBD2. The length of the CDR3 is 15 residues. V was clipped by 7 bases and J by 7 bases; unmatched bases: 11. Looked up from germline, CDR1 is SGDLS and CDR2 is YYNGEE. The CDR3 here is CASGLPGLAMNEQFF. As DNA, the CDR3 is TGTGCCAGCGGCTTACCGGGACTAGCGATGAATGAGCAGTTCTTC.

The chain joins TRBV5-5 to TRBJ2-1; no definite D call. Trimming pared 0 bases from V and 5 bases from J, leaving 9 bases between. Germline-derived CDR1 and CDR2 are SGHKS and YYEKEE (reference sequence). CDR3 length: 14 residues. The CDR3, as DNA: TGTGCCAGCAGCTTGGTTGCGAGCGACAATGAGCAGTTCTTC. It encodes CASSLVASDNEQFF.

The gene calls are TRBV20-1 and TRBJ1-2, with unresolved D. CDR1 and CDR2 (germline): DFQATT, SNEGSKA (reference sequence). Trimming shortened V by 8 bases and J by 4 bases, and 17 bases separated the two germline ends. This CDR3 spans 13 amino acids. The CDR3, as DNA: TGCAGTACCCAACACGAAATGCCCTATGGCTACACCTTC. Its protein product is CSTQHEMPYGYTF.

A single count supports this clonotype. Written as DNA, the CDR3 is TGTGCCTGGAGTCAACTAGGTGGCAATGAGCAGTTCTTC. Protein: CAWSQLGGNEQFF. This chain connects TRBV30 to TRBJ2-1, with a possible D match to TRBD2 (5 bases). Trimming pared 2 bases from V and 6 bases from J, leaving 11 bases between. Germline assignment: CDR1 GTSNPN and CDR2 SVGIG (reference sequence). The CDR3 has 13 residues.

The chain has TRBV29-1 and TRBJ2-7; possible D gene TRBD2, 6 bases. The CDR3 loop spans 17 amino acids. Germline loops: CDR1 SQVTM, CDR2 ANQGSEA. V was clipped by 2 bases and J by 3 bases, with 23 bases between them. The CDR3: CSVEYGGEAGRVYEQYF. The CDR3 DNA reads TGCAGCGTTGAATATGGCGGGGAGGCTGGTCGGGTCTACGAGCAGTACTTC.

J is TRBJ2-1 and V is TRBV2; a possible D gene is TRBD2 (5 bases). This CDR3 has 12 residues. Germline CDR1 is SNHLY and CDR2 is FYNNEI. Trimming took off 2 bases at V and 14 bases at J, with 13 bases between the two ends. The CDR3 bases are TGTGCCAGCAGTGAACAGCGGACCCAGGAGTTCTTC. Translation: CASSEQRTQEFF.

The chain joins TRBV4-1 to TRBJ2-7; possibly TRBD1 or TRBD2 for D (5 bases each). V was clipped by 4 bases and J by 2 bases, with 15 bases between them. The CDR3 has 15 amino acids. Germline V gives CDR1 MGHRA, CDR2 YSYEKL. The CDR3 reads CASSRPGAPPYEQYF. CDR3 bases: TGCGCCAGCAGCCGCCCCGGGGCCCCCCCCTACGAGCAGTACTTC.

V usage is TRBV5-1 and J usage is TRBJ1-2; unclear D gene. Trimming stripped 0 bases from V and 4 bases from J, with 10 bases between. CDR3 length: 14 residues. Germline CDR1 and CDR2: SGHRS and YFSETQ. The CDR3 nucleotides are TGCGCCAGCAGCTTGGGGCAGGCCTCCTATGGCTACACCTTC. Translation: CASSLGQASYGYTF.

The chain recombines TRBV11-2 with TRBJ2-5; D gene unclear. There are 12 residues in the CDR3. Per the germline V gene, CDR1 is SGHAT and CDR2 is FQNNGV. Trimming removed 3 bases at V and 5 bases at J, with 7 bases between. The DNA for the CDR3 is TGTGCCAGCAGCTTCGATGGGGAGACCCAGTACTTC. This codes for CASSFDGETQYF.

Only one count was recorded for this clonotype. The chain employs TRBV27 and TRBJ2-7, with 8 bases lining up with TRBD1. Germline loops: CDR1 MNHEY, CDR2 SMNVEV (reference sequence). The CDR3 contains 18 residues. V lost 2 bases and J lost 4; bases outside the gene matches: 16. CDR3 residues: CASSLPTPGQGRGYEQYF. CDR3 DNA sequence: TGTGCCAGCAGTTTACCGACGCCAGGACAGGGCCGCGGTTACGAGCAGTACTTC.

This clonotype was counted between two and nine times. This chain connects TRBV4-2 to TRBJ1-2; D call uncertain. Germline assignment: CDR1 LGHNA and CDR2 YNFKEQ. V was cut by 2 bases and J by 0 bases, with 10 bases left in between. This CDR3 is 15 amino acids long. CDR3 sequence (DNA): TGTGCCAGCAGCCAAACGGGCAGCGCTAACTATGGCTACACCTTC. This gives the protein CASSQTGSANYGYTF.

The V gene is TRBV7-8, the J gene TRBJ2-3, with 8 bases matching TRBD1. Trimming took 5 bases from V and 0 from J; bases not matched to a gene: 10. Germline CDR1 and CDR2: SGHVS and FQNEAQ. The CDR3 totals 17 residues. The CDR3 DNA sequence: TGTGCCAGCAGCCCCAGGGGGCGCGGGCCCAGCACAGATACGCAGTATTTT. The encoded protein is CASSPRGRGPSTDTQYF.

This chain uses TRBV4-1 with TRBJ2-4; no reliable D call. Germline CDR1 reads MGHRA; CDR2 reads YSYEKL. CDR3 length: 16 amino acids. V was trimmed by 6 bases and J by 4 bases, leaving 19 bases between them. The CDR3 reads CASRKGPSRAKNIQYF. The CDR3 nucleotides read TGCGCCAGCAGGAAAGGGCCCTCAAGGGCGAAAAACATTCAGTACTTC.

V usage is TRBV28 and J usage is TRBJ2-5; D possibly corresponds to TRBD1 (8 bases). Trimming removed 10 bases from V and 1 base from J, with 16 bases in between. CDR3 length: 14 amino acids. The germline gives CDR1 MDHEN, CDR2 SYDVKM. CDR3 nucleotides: TGTGCCACGGGGGGACAGGAGACCCAAGAGACCCAGTACTTC. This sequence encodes CATGGQETQETQYF.

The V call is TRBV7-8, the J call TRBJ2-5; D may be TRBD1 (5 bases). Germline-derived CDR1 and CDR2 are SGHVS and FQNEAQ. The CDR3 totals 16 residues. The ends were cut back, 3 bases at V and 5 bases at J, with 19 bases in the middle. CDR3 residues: CASSFLRVTAHETQYF. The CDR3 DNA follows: TGTGCCAGCAGCTTTCTCAGGGTCACGGCTCATGAGACCCAGTACTTC.

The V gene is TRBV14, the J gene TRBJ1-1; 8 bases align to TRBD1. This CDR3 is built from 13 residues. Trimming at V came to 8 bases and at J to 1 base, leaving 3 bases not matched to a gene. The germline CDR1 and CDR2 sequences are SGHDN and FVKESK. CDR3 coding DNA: TGTGCCAGCCAGGGGGCAGCGAACACTGAAGCTTTCTTT. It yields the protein CASQGAANTEAFF.

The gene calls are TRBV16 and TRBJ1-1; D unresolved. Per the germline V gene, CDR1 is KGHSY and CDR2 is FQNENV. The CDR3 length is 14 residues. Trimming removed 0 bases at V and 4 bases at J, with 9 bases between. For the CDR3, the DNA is TGTGCCAGCAGCCAATCAGAGGGAATCACTGAAGCTTTCTTT. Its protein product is CASSQSEGITEAFF.